These T cell receptor beta chains were read from a single sample in a study of T cell responses to AZD1222 COVID-19 vaccine. Data came from immunoSEQ multiplex PCR; TCRdb stores just in-frame clones and leaves some out. The table lists 150,000 to 200,000 clones, around 92% of them singletons. The sequences come from peripheral blood, collected 28 days after the second AZD1222 dose. The receptors shown here come from an adult who received the AZD1222 COVID-19 vaccine. CDR3s include the opening cysteine and the closing phenylalanine or tryptophan. The D gene is left open where the match is weak. For some rows the clone size is stated as once, few or many, or as a class when expanded; others skip it.

TRBJ2-5,TRBD1,TRBV4-1,.,TGCGCCAGCAGCCAAGTTTCGCAACAACAGGGGCAAGAGACCCAGTACTTC,CASSQVSQQQGQETQYF
TRBJ2-5,.,TRBV2,.,TGTGCCAGCACCTTTATTCACCAAGAGACCCAGTACTTC,CASTFIHQETQYF
TRBJ2-2,.,TRBV7-2,.,TGTGCCAGCAGCTTTCGGCCAGGGGGGATCGGGGAGCTGTTTTTT,CASSFRPGGIGELFF
TRBJ2-1,TRBD2,TRBV4-1,.,TGCGCCAGCAGCCTTCTAGCGGGGGGCAGGAATGAGCAGTTCTTC,CASSLLAGGRNEQFF
TRBJ1-6,.,TRBV6-4,once,TGTGCCAGCTACCGTAGGATCACCTATAATTCACCCCTCCACTTT,CASYRRITYNSPLHF
TRBJ1-2,TRBD1,TRBV5-1,.,TGCGCCAGCAGCTCCACTGGACAGGGCGGCTATGGCTACACCTTC,CASSSTGQGGYGYTF
TRBJ1-2,.,TRBV6-5,.,TGTGCCAGCAGTTACGGGTCCTCGGGGATTTATGGCTACACCTTC,CASSYGSSGIYGYTF
TRBJ1-1,.,TRBV5-1,once,TGCGCCAGCAGCTTGGCTGAGATTCCGGACACTGAAGCTTTCTTT,CASSLAEIPDTEAFF
TRBJ1-2,TRBD1,TRBV4-2,.,TGTGCCAGCAGCCAAGGGACAGGGGGCTATGGCTACACCTTC,CASSQGTGGYGYTF
TRBJ2-5,TRBD2,TRBV11-3,.,TGTGCCAGCAGCGCCCCTAGCGGGGGGGTGTTTTGGGAGACCCAGTACTTC,CASSAPSGGVFWETQYF